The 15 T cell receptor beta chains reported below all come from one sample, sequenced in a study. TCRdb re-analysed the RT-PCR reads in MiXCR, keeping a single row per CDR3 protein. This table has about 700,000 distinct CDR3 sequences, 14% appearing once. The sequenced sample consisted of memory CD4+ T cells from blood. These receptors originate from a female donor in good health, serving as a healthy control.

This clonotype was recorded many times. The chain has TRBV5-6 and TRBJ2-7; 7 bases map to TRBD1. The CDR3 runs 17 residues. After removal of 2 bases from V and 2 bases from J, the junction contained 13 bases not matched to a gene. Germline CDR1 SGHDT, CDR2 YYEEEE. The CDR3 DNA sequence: TGTGCCAGCAGCTTTAACGTTTGGGGGACAGATCCCTACGAGCAGTACTTC. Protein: CASSFNVWGTDPYEQYF.

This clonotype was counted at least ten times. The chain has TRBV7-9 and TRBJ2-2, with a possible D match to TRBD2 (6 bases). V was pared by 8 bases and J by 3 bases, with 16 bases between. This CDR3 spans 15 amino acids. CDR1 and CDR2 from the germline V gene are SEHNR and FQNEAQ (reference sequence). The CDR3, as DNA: TGTGCCAGCCTCTACGGGGGAGGAGACACCGGGGAGCTGTTTTTT. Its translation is CASLYGGGDTGELFF.

The CDR3 DNA follows: TGCAGTGCTAGAGGACTAGCGGGGGCCACAGATACGCAGTATTTT. It is translated as CSARGLAGATDTQYF. The rearrangement joins TRBV20-1 to TRBJ2-3; 12 positions agree with TRBD2. The germline CDR1 and CDR2 sequences are DFQATT and SNEGSKA (reference sequence). This CDR3 spans 15 amino acids. V gave up 1 base and J gave up 2 bases; unmatched junction bases: 1.

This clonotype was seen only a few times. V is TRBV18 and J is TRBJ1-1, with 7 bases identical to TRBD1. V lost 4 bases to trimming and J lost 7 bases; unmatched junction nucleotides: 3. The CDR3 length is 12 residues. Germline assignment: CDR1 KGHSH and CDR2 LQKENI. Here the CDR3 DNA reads TGTGCCAGCTCACGTGGACAGGTTGAAGCTTTCTTT. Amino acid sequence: CASSRGQVEAFF.

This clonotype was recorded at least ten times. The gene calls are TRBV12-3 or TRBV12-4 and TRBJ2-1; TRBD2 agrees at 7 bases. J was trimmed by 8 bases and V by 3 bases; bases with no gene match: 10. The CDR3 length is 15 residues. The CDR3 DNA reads TGTGCCAGCAGTTTCGTCCTAGCGGAAAACGATGAGCAGTTCTTC. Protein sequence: CASSFVLAENDEQFF.

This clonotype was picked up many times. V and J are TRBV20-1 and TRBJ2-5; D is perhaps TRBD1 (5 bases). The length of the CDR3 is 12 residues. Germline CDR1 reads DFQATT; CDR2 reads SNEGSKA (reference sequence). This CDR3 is CSLPGMSETQYF. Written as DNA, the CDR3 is TGCAGCCTTCCAGGGATGAGTGAGACCCAGTACTTC.

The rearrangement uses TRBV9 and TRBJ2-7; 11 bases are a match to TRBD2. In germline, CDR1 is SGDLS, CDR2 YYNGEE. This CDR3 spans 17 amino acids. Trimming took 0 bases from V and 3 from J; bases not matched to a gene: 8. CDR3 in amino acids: CASSVGTSGRYVYEQYF. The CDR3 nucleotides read TGTGCCAGCAGCGTAGGGACTAGCGGGCGTTACGTCTACGAGCAGTACTTC.

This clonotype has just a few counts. The chain's CDR3 is CASSVGKTEAFF. The CDR3 bases are TGTGCCAGCAGTGTGGGGAAAACTGAAGCTTTCTTT. This chain links TRBV25-1 with TRBJ1-1; D gene ambiguous. This CDR3 comprises 12 residues. V lost 4 bases and J lost 5, with 8 bases in between. Germline V gene data show CDR1 as MGHDK and CDR2 as SYGVNS.

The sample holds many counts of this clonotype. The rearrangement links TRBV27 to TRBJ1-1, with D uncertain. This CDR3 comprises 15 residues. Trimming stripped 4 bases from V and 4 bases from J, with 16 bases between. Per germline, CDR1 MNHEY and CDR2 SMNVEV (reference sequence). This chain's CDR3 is CASSSVLTWGTEAFF. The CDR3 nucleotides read TGTGCCAGCAGTTCCGTACTGACCTGGGGCACTGAAGCTTTCTTT.

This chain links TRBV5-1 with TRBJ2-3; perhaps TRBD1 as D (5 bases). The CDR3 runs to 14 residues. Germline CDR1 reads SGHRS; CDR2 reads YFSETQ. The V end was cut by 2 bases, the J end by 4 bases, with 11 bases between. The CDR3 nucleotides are TGCGCCAGCAGCTTTGGACAAGTCCCAGATACGCAGTATTTT. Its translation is CASSFGQVPDTQYF.

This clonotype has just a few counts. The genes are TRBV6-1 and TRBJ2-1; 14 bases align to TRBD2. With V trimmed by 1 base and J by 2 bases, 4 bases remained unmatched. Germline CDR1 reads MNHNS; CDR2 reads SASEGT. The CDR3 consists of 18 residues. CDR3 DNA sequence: TGTGCCAGCAGTGAAGTCGGGACTAGCGGGAGCGCCTACAATGAGCAGTTCTTC. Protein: CASSEVGTSGSAYNEQFF.

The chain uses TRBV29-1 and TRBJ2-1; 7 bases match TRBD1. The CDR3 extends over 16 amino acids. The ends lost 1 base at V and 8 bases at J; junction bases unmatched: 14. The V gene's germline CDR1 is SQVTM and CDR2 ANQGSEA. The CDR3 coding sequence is TGCAGCGTTGAAGGGACAGGCCCCCTCCCAGGCGATGAGCAGTTCTTC. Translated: CSVEGTGPLPGDEQFF.

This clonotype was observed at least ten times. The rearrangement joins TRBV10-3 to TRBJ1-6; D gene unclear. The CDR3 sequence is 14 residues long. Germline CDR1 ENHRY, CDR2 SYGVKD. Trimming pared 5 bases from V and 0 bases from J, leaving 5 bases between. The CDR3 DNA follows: TGTGCCATCAGTACAACCTCCTATAATTCACCCCTCCACTTT. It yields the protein CAISTTSYNSPLHF.

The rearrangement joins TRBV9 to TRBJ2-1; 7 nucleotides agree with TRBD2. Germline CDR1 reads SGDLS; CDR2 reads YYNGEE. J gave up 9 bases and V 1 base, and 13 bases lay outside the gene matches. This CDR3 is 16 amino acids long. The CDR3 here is CASSVKRLADLSEQFF. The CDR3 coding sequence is TGTGCCAGCAGCGTAAAAAGGCTAGCGGACCTCTCTGAGCAGTTCTTC.

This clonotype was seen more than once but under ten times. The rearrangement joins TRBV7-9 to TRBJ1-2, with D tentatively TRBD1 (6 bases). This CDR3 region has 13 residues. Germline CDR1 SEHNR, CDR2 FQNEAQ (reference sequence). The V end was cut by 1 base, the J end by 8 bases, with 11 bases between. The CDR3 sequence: CASSLGPGTGYTF. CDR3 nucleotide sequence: TGTGCCAGCAGCTTAGGTCCAGGGACAGGCTACACCTTC.